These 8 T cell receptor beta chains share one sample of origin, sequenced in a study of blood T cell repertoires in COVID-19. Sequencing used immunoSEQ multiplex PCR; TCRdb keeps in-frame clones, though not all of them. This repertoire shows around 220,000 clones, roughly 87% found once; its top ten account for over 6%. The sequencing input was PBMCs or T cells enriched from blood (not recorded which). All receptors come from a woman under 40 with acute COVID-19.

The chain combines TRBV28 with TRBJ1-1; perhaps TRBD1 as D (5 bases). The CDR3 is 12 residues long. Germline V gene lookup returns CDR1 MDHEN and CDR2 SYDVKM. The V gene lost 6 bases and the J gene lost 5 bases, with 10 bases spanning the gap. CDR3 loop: CASRGRWTEAFF. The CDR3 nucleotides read TGTGCCAGCAGGGGGCGGTGGACTGAAGCTTTCTTT.

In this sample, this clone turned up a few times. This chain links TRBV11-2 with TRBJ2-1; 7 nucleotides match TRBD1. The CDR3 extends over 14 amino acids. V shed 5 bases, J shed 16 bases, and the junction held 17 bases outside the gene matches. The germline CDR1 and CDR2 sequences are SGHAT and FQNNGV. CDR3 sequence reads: CASSTPRDSLTPFF. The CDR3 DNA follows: TGTGCCAGCAGCACCCCCAGGGACAGTTTGACCCCCTTCTTC.

The CDR3 spells CSVVRGPTEAFF. CDR3 sequence (DNA): TGCAGCGTTGTTCGAGGGCCCACTGAAGCTTTCTTT. The V gene is TRBV29-1, the J gene TRBJ1-1; no definite D call. V lost 4 bases and J 4 bases, leaving 10 bases between the germline ends. The CDR3 is 12 residues long. Germline CDR1 SQVTM, CDR2 ANQGSEA.

As DNA, the CDR3 is TGTGCCAGCAGCTTGGTTGAGTTTGGGGAGCTGTTTTTT. Translation: CASSLVEFGELFF. This chain connects TRBV5-6 to TRBJ2-2; unclear D gene. The germline V gene has CDR1 SGHDT and CDR2 YYEEEE. The CDR3 is 13 amino acids. V was pared by 0 bases and J by 8 bases, with 8 bases between.

CDR3 coding DNA: TGTGCCAGCAGCCGACTAGCGGGAATACAAGAGACCCAGTACTTC. It is translated as CASSRLAGIQETQYF. V usage is TRBV6-2 or TRBV6-3 and J usage is TRBJ2-5; TRBD2 matches at 11 bases. The CDR3 is made up of 15 amino acids. V lost 6 bases and J lost 2; bases outside the gene matches: 5. CDR1 and CDR2 (germline): MNHEY, SVGEGT.

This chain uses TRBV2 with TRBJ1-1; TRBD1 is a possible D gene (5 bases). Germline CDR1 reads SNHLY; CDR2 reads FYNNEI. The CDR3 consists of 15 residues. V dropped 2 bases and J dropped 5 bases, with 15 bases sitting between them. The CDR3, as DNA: TGTGCCAGCAGTGAAATGGGGGGTCTTAAGACTGAAGCTTTCTTT. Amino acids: CASSEMGGLKTEAFF.

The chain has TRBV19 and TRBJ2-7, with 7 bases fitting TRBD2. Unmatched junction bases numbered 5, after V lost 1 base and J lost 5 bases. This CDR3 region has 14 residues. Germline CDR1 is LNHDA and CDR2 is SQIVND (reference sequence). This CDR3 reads CASSIGGSLNEQYF. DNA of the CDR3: TGTGCCAGTAGTATAGGCGGGAGTCTAAACGAGCAGTACTTC. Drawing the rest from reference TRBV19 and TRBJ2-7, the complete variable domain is DGGITQSPKYLFRKEGQNVTLSCEQNLNHDAMYWYRQDPGQGLRLIYYSQIVNDFQKGDIAEGYSVSREKKESFPLTVTSAQKNPTAFYLCASSIGGSLNEQYFGPGTRLTVT.

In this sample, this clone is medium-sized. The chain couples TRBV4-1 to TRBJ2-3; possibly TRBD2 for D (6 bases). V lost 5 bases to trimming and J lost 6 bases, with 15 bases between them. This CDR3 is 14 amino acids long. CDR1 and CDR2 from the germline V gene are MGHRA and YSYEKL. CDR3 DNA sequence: TGCGCCAGCAGCACCGGGGGAGGTTCGGATACGCAGTATTTT. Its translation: CASSTGGGSDTQYF.